The 10 T cell receptor beta chains below were found in one sample sequenced in a study of T cells in Graves' hyperthyroidism and ophthalmopathy. Amplification targeted TCR beta CDR3 regions from RNA transcripts. The HTBI primer set served for first-round RT-PCR of the TCR CDR3. TCRdb reprocessed the multiplex PCR reads with MiXCR, giving one entry per CDR3 protein. The sample holds around 520,000 distinct CDR3 sequences, over 13% seen once. Sequencing was done on a sample of blood. The receptors derive from a young woman with Graves' hyperthyroidism.

The genes are TRBV7-8 and TRBJ2-1; D could derive from TRBD1 or TRBD2 (5 bases each). Germline V lookup: CDR1 SGHVS, CDR2 FQNEAQ. Trimming stripped 1 base from V and 8 bases from J, with 15 bases between. The CDR3 runs 15 residues. This CDR3 is CASSLVGTPRDEQFF. DNA for the CDR3: TGTGCCAGCAGCTTAGTAGGGACGCCCAGGGATGAGCAGTTCTTC.

This clonotype was seen at least ten times. The J gene is TRBJ2-4, the V gene TRBV3-1; possibly TRBD1 for D (5 bases). The CDR3 has 15 residues. V was cut by 1 base and J by 3 bases, with 10 bases left in between. Looked up from germline, CDR1 is LGHDT and CDR2 is YNNKEL (reference sequence). The CDR3 reads CASSQGGIGKNIQYF. CDR3 DNA: TGTGCCAGCAGCCAAGGGGGCATCGGCAAAAACATTCAGTACTTC.

This clonotype was counted many times. This rearrangement joins TRBV28 to TRBJ1-1, with D maybe TRBD1 (6 bases). Trimming cost V 8 bases and J 2 bases, with 21 bases left between them. The CDR3 extends over 16 amino acids. Germline CDR1 and CDR2: MDHEN and SYDVKM. CDR3 protein: CASRIGGATLNTEAFF. CDR3 coding DNA: TGTGCCAGCCGAATAGGGGGGGCAACCCTAAACACTGAAGCTTTCTTT.

This clonotype was recorded at least ten times. The J gene is TRBJ2-3, the V gene TRBV7-2; 9 bases are shared with TRBD2. V lost 0 bases and J lost 6; bases outside the gene matches: 7. Germline lookup yields CDR1 SGHTA and CDR2 FQGNSA. CDR3 length: 16 amino acids. The CDR3 nucleotides are TGTGCCAGCAGCTTAGCCGCCGCGGGAGGGCCGGATACGCAGTATTTT. This gives the protein CASSLAAAGGPDTQYF.

This clonotype came up a few times. V usage is TRBV19 and J usage is TRBJ1-2, with 10 nucleotides matching TRBD1. The V gene's germline CDR1 is LNHDA and CDR2 SQIVND (reference sequence). The CDR3 is made up of 15 amino acids. Trimming cost V 1 base and J 7 bases; bases outside gene matches: 6. CDR3 DNA sequence: TGTGCCAGTAGTATAGCGCCGGGACAGGGGACTGGCTACACCTTC. It yields the protein CASSIAPGQGTGYTF.

This clonotype came up many times. This chain uses TRBV6-1 with TRBJ2-2, with 7 nucleotides matching TRBD2. Looked up from germline, CDR1 is MNHNS and CDR2 is SASEGT. The CDR3 consists of 15 residues. With V trimmed by 6 bases and J by 3 bases, 7 bases remained unmatched. CDR3 region: CASRIAGGDTGELFF. The CDR3 region has the DNA TGTGCCAGCAGAATAGCGGGCGGGGACACCGGGGAGCTGTTTTTT.

This clonotype came up many times. V gene TRBV29-1 combines with J gene TRBJ2-1; D not certain. The CDR3 is 14 residues long. The V gene's germline CDR1 is SQVTM and CDR2 ANQGSEA. Trimming left V 4 bases short and J 0 bases short, with 10 bases between. As DNA, the CDR3 is TGCAGCGTTGTAACAGCTTCCTCCTACAATGAGCAGTTCTTC. Protein sequence: CSVVTASSYNEQFF.

In its sample, this clonotype was seen a few times. V and J are TRBV3-1 and TRBJ1-3, with 7 bases that match TRBD1. Trimming cost V 4 bases and J 0 bases; bases outside gene matches: 3. CDR3 length: 15 residues. Per the germline V gene, CDR1 is LGHDT and CDR2 is YNNKEL (reference sequence). The CDR3 sequence: CASSLGQNSGNTIYF. The CDR3 region has the DNA TGTGCCAGCAGCCTGGGACAGAACTCTGGAAACACCATATATTTT.

At least ten counts were recorded for this clonotype. The V gene is TRBV27, the J gene TRBJ2-7; 7 positions match TRBD1. With 5 bases clipped from V and 2 bases from J, the junction kept 12 bases outside the gene matches. The CDR3 spans 16 residues. The germline V gene encodes CDR1 MNHEY and CDR2 SMNVEV (reference sequence). CDR3 residues: CASSGQPGQLAYEQYF. CDR3 DNA: TGTGCCAGCAGTGGGCAACCGGGACAGTTAGCCTACGAGCAGTACTTC.

The genes are TRBV5-1 and TRBJ2-1, with 9 bases identical to TRBD1. The V and J ends lost 4 bases and 2 bases, in that order; junction bases with no gene match: 7. CDR1 and CDR2 (germline): SGHRS, YFSETQ. The CDR3 length is 16 residues. This chain's CDR3 is CASSPAGQGAYNEQFF. The CDR3 DNA sequence: TGCGCCAGCAGCCCGGCGGGACAGGGTGCCTACAATGAGCAGTTCTTC.